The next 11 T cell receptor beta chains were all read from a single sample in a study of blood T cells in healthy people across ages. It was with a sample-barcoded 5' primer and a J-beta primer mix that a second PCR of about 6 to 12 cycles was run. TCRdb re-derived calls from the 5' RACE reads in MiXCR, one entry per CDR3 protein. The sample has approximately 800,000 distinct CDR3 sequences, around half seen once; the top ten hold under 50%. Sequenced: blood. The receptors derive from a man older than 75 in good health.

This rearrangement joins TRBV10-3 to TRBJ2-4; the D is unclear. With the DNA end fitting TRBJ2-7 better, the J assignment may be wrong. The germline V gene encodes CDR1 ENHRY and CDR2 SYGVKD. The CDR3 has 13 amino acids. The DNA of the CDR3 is TGTGCCATCAGCTCGGGCCGCCCTTACGAGCAGTACTTC. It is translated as CAISSGRPYEQYF.

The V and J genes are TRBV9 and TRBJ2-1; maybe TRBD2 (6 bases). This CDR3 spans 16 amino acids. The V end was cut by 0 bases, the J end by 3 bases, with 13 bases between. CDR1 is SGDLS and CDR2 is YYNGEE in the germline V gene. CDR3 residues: CASSVGSSAYYNEQFF. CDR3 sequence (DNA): TGTGCCAGCAGCGTAGGTTCTAGCGCCTACTACAATGAGCAGTTCTTC.

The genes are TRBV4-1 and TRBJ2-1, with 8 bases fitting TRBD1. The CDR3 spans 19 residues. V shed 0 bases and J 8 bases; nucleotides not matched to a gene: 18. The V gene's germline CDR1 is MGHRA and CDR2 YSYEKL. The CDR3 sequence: CASSQDPPQGQGARHEQFF. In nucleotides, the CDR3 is TGCGCCAGCAGCCAAGATCCCCCTCAAGGACAGGGAGCACGGCATGAGCAGTTCTTC.

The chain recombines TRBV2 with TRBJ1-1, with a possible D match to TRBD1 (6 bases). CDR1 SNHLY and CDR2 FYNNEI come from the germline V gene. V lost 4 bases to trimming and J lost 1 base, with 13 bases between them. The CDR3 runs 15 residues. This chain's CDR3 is CASSAQGQGNTEAFF. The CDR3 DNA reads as TGTGCCAGCAGTGCGCAGGGGCAGGGGAACACTGAAGCTTTCTTT.

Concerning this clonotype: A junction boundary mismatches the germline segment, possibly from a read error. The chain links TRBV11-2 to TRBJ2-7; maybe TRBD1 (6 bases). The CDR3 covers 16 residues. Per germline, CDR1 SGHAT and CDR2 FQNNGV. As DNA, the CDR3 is TGTGCCAGCAGCTTAGGACGACAGGTGATCTCCCACGAGCAGTACTTC. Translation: CASSLGRQVISHEQYF.

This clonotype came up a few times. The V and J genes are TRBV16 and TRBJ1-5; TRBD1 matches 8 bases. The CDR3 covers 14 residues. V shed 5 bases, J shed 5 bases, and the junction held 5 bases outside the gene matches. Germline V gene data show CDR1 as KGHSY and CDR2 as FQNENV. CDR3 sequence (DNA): TGTGCCAGCAGCACAGGGGGGCAGGATCAGCCCCAGCATTTT. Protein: CASSTGGQDQPQHF.

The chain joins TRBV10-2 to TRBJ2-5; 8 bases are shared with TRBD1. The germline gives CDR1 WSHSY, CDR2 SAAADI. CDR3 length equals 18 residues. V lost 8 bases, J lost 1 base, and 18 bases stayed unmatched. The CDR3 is CASSIGQGAAGAQETQYF. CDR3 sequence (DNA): TGCGCCAGCTCCATCGGGCAGGGGGCAGCCGGAGCCCAAGAGACCCAGTACTTC.

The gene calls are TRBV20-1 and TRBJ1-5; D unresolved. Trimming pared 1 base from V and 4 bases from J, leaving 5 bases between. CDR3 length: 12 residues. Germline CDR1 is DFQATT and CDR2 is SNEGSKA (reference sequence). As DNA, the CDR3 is TGCAGTGCTAGAGCTCTTAATCAGCCCCAGCATTTT. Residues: CSARALNQPQHF.

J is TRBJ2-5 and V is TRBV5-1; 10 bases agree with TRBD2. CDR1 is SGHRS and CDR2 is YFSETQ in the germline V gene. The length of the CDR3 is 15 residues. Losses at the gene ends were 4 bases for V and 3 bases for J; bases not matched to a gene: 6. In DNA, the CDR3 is TGCGCCAGCAGCCAAGGAACTAGCGGGGAAGAGACCCAGTACTTC. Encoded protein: CASSQGTSGEETQYF.

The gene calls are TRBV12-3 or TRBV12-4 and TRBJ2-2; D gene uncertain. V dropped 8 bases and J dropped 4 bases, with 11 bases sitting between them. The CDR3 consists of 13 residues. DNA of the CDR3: TGTGCCAGCCGGGCGGTAGCCACCGGGGAGCTGTTTTTT. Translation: CASRAVATGELFF.

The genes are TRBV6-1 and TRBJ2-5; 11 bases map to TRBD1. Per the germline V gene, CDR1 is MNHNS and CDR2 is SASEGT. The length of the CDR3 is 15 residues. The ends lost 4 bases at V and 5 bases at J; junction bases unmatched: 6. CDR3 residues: CASSARTGGSETQYF. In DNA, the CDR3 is TGTGCCAGCAGTGCCCGGACAGGGGGCTCGGAGACCCAGTACTTC.